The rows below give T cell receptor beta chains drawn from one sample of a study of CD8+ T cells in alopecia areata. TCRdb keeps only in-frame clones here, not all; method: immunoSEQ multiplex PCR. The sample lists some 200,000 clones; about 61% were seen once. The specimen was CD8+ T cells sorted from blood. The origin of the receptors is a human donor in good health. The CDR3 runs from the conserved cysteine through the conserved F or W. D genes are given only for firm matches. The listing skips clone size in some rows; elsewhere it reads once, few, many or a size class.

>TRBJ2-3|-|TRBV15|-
TGTGCCACCAGCAGCGACTACACAGATACGCAGTATTTT
CATSSDYTDTQYF
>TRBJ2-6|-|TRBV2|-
TGTGCCAGCAGCCCCCCTGGCTCTGGGGCCAACGTCCTGACTTTC
CASSPPGSGANVLTF
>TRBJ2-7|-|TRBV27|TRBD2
TGTGCCTCCCGGGGCCAGCGGGGAGAATACGAGCAGTACTTC
CASRGQRGEYEQYF
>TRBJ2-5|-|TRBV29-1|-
TGCAGCGCAGGAGATATCCAAGAGACCCAGTACTTC
CSAGDIQETQYF
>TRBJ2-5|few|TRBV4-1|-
TGCGCCAGCAGCCAAGAGGACCCCCAAGAGACCCAGTACTTC
CASSQEDPQETQYF
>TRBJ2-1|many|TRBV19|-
TGTGCCAGTAGTGGAGAAGGCTACGATTACAATGAGCAGTTCTTC
CASSGEGYDYNEQFF
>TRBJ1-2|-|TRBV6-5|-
TGTGCCAGCAGAACAGGATATGGCTACACCTTC
CASRTGYGYTF
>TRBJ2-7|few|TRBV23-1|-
TGCGCCAGCAGTCAGGAATTACAGGGAGGTCTCTACGAGCAGTACTTC
CASSQELQGGLYEQYF
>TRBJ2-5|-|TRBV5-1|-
TGCGCCAGCAGCTTGGACGGGACTCCTGGACGAGCCCAGTACTTC
CASSLDGTPGRAQYF
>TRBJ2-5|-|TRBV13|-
TGTGCCATGAGACAGCAAGAGACCCAGTACTTC
CAMRQQETQYF
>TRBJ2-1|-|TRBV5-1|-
TGCGCCAGCAGCTTGTCCGCCGGGAATGAGCAGTTCTTC
CASSLSAGNEQFF
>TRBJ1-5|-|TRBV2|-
TGTGCCAGCAGTGAGGCATTTAGCAATCAGCCCCAGCATTTT
CASSEAFSNQPQHF
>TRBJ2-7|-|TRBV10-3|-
TGTGCCATCAGTGGTACAGGATCCTACGAGCAGTACTTC
CAISGTGSYEQYF
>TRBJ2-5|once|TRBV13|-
TGTGCCAGCAGCTTAGTTACTCCAGAGACCCAGTACTTC
CASSLVTPETQYF
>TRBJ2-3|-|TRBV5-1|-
TGCGCCAGCAGCTTGGAAGGCCTGACAGATACGCAGTATTTT
CASSLEGLTDTQYF
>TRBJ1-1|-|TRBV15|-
TGTGCCACCAGCACTCGGTGGGCGGAATCCATGAACACTGAAGCTTTCTTT
CATSTRWAESMNTEAFF
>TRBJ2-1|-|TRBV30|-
TGTGCCTGCTACATCGGGCTAGATAACAATGAGCAGTTCTTC
CACYIGLDNNEQFF
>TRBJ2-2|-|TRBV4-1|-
TGCGCCAGCAGCCAAGATCCCCGGCAGCTCACGAACACCGGGGAGCTGTTTTTT
CASSQDPRQLTNTGELFF
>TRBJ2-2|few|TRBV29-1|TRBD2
TGCAGCGTTGGAACTAGCGAGAACACCGGGGAGCTGTTTTTT
CSVGTSENTGELFF
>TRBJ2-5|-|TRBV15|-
TGTGCCACCAGCAGAGTGCCCCGACAGATCCAAGAGACCCAGTACTTC
CATSRVPRQIQETQYF
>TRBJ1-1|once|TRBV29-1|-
TGCAGCGTTGTTACCGGGGGCACTGAAGCTTTCTTT
CSVVTGGTEAFF
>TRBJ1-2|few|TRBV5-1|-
TGCGCCAGCAGCAACCTGGATATCTATGGCTACACCTTC
CASSNLDIYGYTF
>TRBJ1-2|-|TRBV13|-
TGTGCCAGCAGCCCTAGGGTTACGGGGGGGATCTATGGCTACACCTTC
CASSPRVTGGIYGYTF
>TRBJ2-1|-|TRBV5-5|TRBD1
TGTGCCAGCAGCTTGGTTGGTTCGGGACAGAGCTCCTACAATGAGCAGTTCTTC
CASSLVGSGQSSYNEQFF
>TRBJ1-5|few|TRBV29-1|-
TGCAGCGTTGAAGGAGCGGATAGCAATCAGCCCCAGCATTTT
CSVEGADSNQPQHF
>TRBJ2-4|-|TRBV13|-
TGTGCCAGCAGCCTCGGGACTCTAGCCAAAAACATTCAGTACTTC
CASSLGTLAKNIQYF
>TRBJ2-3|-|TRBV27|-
TGTGCCAGCAGTTTAAGGACAGCGGTCGATCCAGATACGCAGTATTTT
CASSLRTAVDPDTQYF
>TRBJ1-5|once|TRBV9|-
TGTGCCAGCAGTTTGAACCATCTTAATCAGCCCCAGCATTTT
CASSLNHLNQPQHF
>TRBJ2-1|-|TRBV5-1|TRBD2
TGCGCCAGCAGCTTCGGTCTAGCGGGGGTCCTCAATGAGCAGTTCTTC
CASSFGLAGVLNEQFF
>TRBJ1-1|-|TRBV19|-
TGTGCCAGTAGTATTGGGAACACTGAAGCTTTCTTT
CASSIGNTEAFF
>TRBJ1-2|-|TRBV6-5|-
TGTGCCAGCAGTTACTCCCGGGGGTCCTATGGCTACACCTTC
CASSYSRGSYGYTF
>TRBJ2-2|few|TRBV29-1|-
TGCAGTGTCCAAGCGGGCCCCGGGGAGCTGTTTTTT
CSVQAGPGELFF
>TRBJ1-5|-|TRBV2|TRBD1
TGTGCCAGCAGTGTGGGACAGGGGCGCAATCAGCCCCAGCATTTT
CASSVGQGRNQPQHF
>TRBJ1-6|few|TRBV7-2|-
TGTGCCAGCACCCCCCGGGACGGAAATAATTCACCCCTCCACTTT
CASTPRDGNNSPLHF
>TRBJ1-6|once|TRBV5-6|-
TGTGCCAGCAGCCCGGGACGGAGCATGAGCTCCTATAATTCACCCCTCCACTTT
CASSPGRSMSSYNSPLHF
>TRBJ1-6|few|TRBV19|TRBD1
TGTGCCAGTGGGTTGGGACAGGCAAATTCACCCCTCCACTTT
CASGLGQANSPLHF
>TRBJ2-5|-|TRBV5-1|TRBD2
TGCGCCAGCAGCTTGGTTCCAGCGGGGGGCCAAGAGACCCAGTACTTC
CASSLVPAGGQETQYF
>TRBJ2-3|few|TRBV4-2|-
TGTGCCAGCAGCCAAGATCTCCTAACGCAGTATTTT
CASSQDLLTQYF
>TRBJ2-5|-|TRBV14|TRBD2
TGTGCCAGCAGCCCGAGCGGGGGCGGGGAGACCCAGTACTTC
CASSPSGGGETQYF
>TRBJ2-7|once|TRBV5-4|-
TGTGCCAGCAGTTATTACACAGGGTCCTACGAGCAGTACTTC
CASSYYTGSYEQYF
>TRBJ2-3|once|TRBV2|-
TGTGCCAGCAGTGAAGCCCCGACAGACACAGATACGCAGTATTTT
CASSEAPTDTDTQYF
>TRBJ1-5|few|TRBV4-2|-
TGTGCCAGCAGCCAAGACAGCGAATATAGCAATCAGCCCCAGCATTTT
CASSQDSEYSNQPQHF
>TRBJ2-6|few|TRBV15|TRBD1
TGTGGGGTACAGGGGCCGACTATATCCGGGGCCAACGTCCTGACTTTC
CGVQGPTISGANVLTF
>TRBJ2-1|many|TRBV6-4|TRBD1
TGTGCCAGCGGGACAGGGGATTACAATGAGCAGTTCTTC
CASGTGDYNEQFF
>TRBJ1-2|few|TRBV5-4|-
TGTGCCAGCAGCTGGAGTAACTATGGCTACACCTTC
CASSWSNYGYTF
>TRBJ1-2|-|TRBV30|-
TGTGCCTGGAGTGCAGGGAATGTAGGCTACACCTTC
CAWSAGNVGYTF
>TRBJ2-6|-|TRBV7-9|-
TGTGCCAGCAGCTTATCCGGAGACAGGCGGGGGGCCAACGTCCTGACTTTC
CASSLSGDRRGANVLTF
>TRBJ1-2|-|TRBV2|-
TGTGCCAGCAGTGAGAAGAGGTCCTATGGCTACACCTTC
CASSEKRSYGYTF
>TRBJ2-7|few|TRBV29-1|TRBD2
TGCAGCGTTGGAGGGGCGCGGGAGGAGCAGTACTTC
CSVGGAREEQYF
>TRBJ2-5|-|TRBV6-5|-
TGTGCCAGCAGTTTATCAGGGGACCAGGAGACCCAGTACTTC
CASSLSGDQETQYF
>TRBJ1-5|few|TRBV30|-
TGTGCCTGGAGGAGGGACAGCAATCAGCCCCAGCATTTT
CAWRRDSNQPQHF
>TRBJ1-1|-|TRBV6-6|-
TGTGCCAGCAGTCCGAACACTGAAGCTTTCTTT
CASSPNTEAFF
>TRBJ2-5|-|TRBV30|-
TGTGCCTGGAGCGCGGACCCTGGGCAGACCCAGTACTTC
CAWSADPGQTQYF